The rows below give T cell receptor beta chains drawn from one sample of a study of cytomegalovirus exposure and HLA in healthy donors. The protocol was immunoSEQ multiplex PCR, while the TCRdb copy is restricted to in-frame clones and leaves out a portion. The repertoire includes 150,000 to 160,000 clones, less than 90% of them detected once, and about 20% sits in the top ten. Sequences were obtained from PBMCs. These receptors originate from a man in his late teens or twenties in good health and CMV-seropositive. The CDR3 runs from the conserved cysteine through the conserved F or W. The D gene is left open where the match is weak. Size is omitted from some rows. Given values are once, few, many or a class for expanded clones.

D gene	V gene	clone size	J gene	CDR3 protein	CDR3 DNA
NA	TRBV19	NA	TRBJ1-1	CASSGGVNTEAFF	TGTGCCAGTAGTGGGGGGGTGAACACTGAAGCTTTCTTT
NA	TRBV10-2	few	TRBJ1-6	CASSGQSNSPLHF	TGCGCCAGCAGTGGTCAGTCCAATTCACCCCTCCACTTT
NA	TRBV1	once	TRBJ2-1	CTSSRGLLIYNEQFF	TGCACCAGCAGCCGCGGACTCCTAATCTACAATGAGCAGTTCTTC
NA	TRBV5-1	NA	TRBJ2-3	CASRRDPGGDTQYF	TGCGCCAGCCGCCGAGACCCCGGGGGAGATACGCAGTATTTT
NA	TRBV7-6	NA	TRBJ1-1	CASSLGGSEAFF	TGTGCCAGCAGCTTGGGGGGGTCTGAAGCTTTCTTT
TRBD1	TRBV2	NA	TRBJ2-2	CASRGTGHNTGELFF	TGTGCCAGCCGTGGGACAGGACATAACACCGGGGAGCTGTTTTTT
NA	TRBV27	NA	TRBJ2-7	CASSLYPPGQGATSGGFYEQYF	TGTGCCAGCAGTTTATACCCCCCGGGACAGGGGGCGACTAGCGGGGGATTCTACGAGCAGTACTTC
NA	TRBV4-3	NA	TRBJ2-1	CASSHKASSYNEQFF	TGCGCCAGCAGCCACAAAGCAAGCTCCTACAATGAGCAGTTCTTC
NA	TRBV25-1	NA	TRBJ1-4	CASSESGLQGRVF	TGTGCCAGCAGTGAATCTGGGTTACAGGGAAGGGTTTTT
NA	TRBV7-2	NA	TRBJ2-3	CASSLALGGAMTDTQYF	TGTGCCAGCAGCTTGGCCCTTGGGGGGGCGATGACAGATACGCAGTATTTT
NA	TRBV7-3	NA	TRBJ2-5	CASSLMWGDVETQYF	TGTGCCAGCAGCTTAATGTGGGGAGATGTCGAGACCCAGTACTTC
NA	TRBV6-6	NA	TRBJ2-7	CASSLGGPPYEQYF	TGTGCCAGCAGTTTAGGAGGGCCCCCCTACGAGCAGTACTTC
NA	TRBV5-6	NA	TRBJ2-1	CASSSQGGSGILSYNEQFF	TGTGCCAGCAGCTCCCAGGGGGGTAGCGGAATACTCAGTTACAATGAGCAGTTCTTC
TRBD2	TRBV29-1	NA	TRBJ2-1	CSVAKHAGTSGISYNEQFF	TGCAGCGTTGCAAAACACGCCGGGACTAGCGGGATCTCCTACAATGAGCAGTTCTTC
TRBD1	TRBV5-1	NA	TRBJ2-3	CASSLGSTGYTDTQYF	TGCGCCAGCAGCTTGGGGTCGACAGGGTACACAGATACGCAGTATTTT
TRBD1	TRBV29-1	NA	TRBJ2-7	CSVEDPGQGYEQYF	TGCAGCGTTGAAGACCCGGGACAGGGCTACGAGCAGTACTTC
NA	TRBV7-6	NA	TRBJ2-1	CASSLDINRGNEQFF	TGTGCCAGCAGCCTCGACATTAACCGGGGGAATGAGCAGTTCTTC
TRBD2	TRBV7-9	NA	TRBJ2-5	CASSPGLAGGLETQYF	TGTGCCAGCAGCCCGGGACTAGCGGGAGGGTTGGAGACCCAGTACTTC
NA	TRBV7-3	NA	TRBJ2-2	CASSEWRADTGELFF	TGTGCCAGCAGCGAGTGGAGGGCCGACACCGGGGAGCTGTTTTTT
TRBD1	TRBV2	NA	TRBJ1-1	CASRGQGFEAFF	TGTGCCAGCAGAGGACAGGGTTTTGAAGCTTTCTTT
TRBD2	TRBV4-1	few	TRBJ2-5	CARRLRGRDQETQYF	TGCGCCCGTCGCCTCCGCGGGAGGGATCAAGAGACCCAGTACTTC
TRBD1	TRBV5-4	NA	TRBJ2-7	CASSLDRFSYEQYF	TGTGCCAGCAGCCTGGACAGGTTTTCCTACGAGCAGTACTTC
TRBD2	TRBV15	NA	TRBJ2-2	CATTRGEGNTGELFF	TGTGCCACCACCCGCGGGGAGGGGAACACCGGGGAGCTGTTTTTT
TRBD2	TRBV7-2	once	TRBJ2-7	CASRPRGDHSKDEQYF	TGTGCCAGCAGGCCCCGGGGGGATCATTCAAAAGACGAGCAGTACTTC
NA	TRBV5-6	NA	TRBJ1-5	CASSWRGGGIYQPQHF	TGTGCCAGCAGCTGGAGGGGAGGGGGAATATATCAGCCCCAGCATTTT
NA	TRBV13	NA	TRBJ2-7	CASCWGGREGGRSEQYF	TGTGCCAGCTGCTGGGGCGGGAGAGAGGGGGGTCGTAGCGAGCAGTACTTC
TRBD1	TRBV11-2	NA	TRBJ2-7	CASSSPSGTGAYEQYF	TGTGCCAGCAGCTCTCCGTCCGGGACAGGGGCCTACGAGCAGTACTTC